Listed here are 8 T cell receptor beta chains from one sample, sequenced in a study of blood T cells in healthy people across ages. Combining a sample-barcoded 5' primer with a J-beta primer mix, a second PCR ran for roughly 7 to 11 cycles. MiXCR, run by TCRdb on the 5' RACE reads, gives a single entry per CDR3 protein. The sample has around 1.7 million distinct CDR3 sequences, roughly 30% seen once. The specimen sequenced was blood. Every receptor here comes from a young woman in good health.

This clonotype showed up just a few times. The CDR3 DNA is TGCAGTGCTAGAGATGGATCGGAGGGCAATCAGCCCCAGCATTTT. Protein product: CSARDGSEGNQPQHF. The rearrangement joins TRBV20-1 to TRBJ1-5; no reliable D call. Trimming pared 0 bases from V and 2 bases from J, leaving 11 bases between. Germline CDR1 DFQATT, CDR2 SNEGSKA (reference sequence). The CDR3 runs 15 residues.

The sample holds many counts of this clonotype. The CDR3 DNA is TGCAGTGCTAGACCCCTAGGCGAACTTCAAGAGACCCAGTACTTC. Its protein product is CSARPLGELQETQYF. The J gene is TRBJ2-5, the V gene TRBV20-1; unclear D gene. Germline V lookup: CDR1 DFQATT, CDR2 SNEGSKA (reference sequence). The CDR3 covers 15 residues. The V end lost 2 bases, the J end lost 2 bases, and 15 bases lay between the germline ends.

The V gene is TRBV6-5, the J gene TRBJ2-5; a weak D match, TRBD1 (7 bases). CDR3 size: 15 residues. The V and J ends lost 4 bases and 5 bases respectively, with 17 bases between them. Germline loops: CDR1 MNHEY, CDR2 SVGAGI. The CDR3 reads CASSLLGGGEETQYF. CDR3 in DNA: TGTGCCAGCAGTTTGCTAGGAGGGGGCGAGGAGACCCAGTACTTC.

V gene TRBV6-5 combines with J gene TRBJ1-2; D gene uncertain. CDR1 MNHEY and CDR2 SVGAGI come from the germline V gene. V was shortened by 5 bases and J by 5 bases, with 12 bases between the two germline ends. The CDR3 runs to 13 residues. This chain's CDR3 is CASSPARSYGYTF. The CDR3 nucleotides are TGTGCCAGCAGTCCCGCCAGAAGTTATGGCTACACCTTC.

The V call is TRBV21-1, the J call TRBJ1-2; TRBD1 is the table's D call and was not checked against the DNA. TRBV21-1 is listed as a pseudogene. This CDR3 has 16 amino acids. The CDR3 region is CASSQTRARGHYGYTF. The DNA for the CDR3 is TGTGCCAGCAGCCAAACCCGCGCCAGGGGGCACTATGGCTACACCTTC.

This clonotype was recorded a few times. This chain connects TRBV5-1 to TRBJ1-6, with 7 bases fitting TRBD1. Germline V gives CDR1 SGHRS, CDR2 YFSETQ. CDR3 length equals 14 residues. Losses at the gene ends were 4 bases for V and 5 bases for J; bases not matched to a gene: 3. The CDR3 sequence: CASSGTDNNSPLHF. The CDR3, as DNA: TGCGCCAGCAGCGGGACAGACAATAATTCACCCCTCCACTTT.

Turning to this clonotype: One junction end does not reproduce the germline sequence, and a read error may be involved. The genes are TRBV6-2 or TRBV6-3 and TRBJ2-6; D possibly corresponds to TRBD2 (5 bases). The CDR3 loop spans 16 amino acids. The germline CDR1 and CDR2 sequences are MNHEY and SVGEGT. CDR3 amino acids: CANSYSGRGSRGVLTF. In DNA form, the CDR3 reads TGTGCCAACAGTTACTCGGGTCGGGGTTCTAGAGGCGTCCTGACTTTC.

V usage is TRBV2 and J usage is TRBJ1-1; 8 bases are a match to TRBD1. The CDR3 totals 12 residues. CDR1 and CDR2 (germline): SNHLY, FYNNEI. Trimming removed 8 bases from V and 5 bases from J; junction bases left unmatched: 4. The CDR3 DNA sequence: TGTGCCAGCGGCAGGGGGCTTACTGAAGCTTTCTTT. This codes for CASGRGLTEAFF.